The 25 T cell receptor beta chains below come from one sample, sequenced in a study of cytomegalovirus exposure and HLA in healthy donors. Researchers ran the PCR with 60 Vbeta and 13 Jbeta primers. Clones were sequenced by immunoSEQ multiplex PCR, and TCRdb holds only the in-frame ones, with some missing. Of about 120,000 clones listed, about four fifths were seen once; the top ten hold roughly 10%. Specimen: PBMCs. Receptors were obtained from a male donor in good health and CMV-seropositive.

The rearrangement links TRBV7-9 to TRBJ2-7; D remains ambiguous. The CDR3 consists of 12 residues. Germline assignment: CDR1 SEHNR and CDR2 FQNEAQ (reference sequence). V lost 4 bases, J lost 3 bases, and 7 bases lay in between. CDR3 DNA: TGTGCCAGCAGCTCCTATAGCTACGAGCAGTACTTC. This translates into CASSSYSYEQYF.

The V call is TRBV9, the J call TRBJ2-7; 9 nucleotides line up with TRBD1. V shed 4 bases and J 3 bases; nucleotides not matched to a gene: 5. The CDR3 is 14 residues long. Germline V gene data show CDR1 as SGDLS and CDR2 as YYNGEE. The CDR3 protein is CASSLTGGNYEQYF. The CDR3 DNA sequence: TGTGCCAGCAGCCTGACAGGGGGAAACTACGAGCAGTACTTC.

This clone has more than one count but fewer than ten. This chain links TRBV7-2 with TRBJ2-7; TRBD1 aligns across 9 bases. Per the germline V gene, CDR1 is SGHTA and CDR2 is FQGNSA. The CDR3 consists of 15 residues. V trimming: 5 bases; J trimming: 3 bases; junction bases outside the gene matches: 8. The CDR3 reads CASSARDRALYEQYF. The CDR3 DNA reads TGTGCCAGCAGCGCCAGGGACAGGGCTCTCTACGAGCAGTACTTC.

This clone was picked up one time. This chain connects TRBV5-6 to TRBJ1-2, with unresolved D. V lost 4 bases, J lost 4 bases, and 8 bases lay in between. The CDR3 length is 12 residues. Per the germline V gene, CDR1 is SGHDT and CDR2 is YYEEEE. The CDR3 reads CASSLGGYGYTF. CDR3 bases: TGTGCCAGCAGCCTGGGCGGCTATGGCTACACCTTC.

The rearrangement links TRBV19 to TRBJ1-5; TRBD1 matches at 8 bases. V dropped 5 bases and J dropped 7; count of bases not matched to a gene: 1. The length of the CDR3 is 12 residues. Germline V gene sequence: CDR1 LNHDA, CDR2 SQIVND (reference sequence). CDR3 region: CASSGQGQPQHF. The CDR3 DNA follows: TGTGCCAGTAGTGGACAGGGCCAGCCCCAGCATTTT.

This chain joins TRBV15 and TRBJ2-2, with 9 bases fitting TRBD1. The CDR3 totals 17 residues. Germline CDR1 is LNHNV and CDR2 is YYDKDF (reference sequence). V shed 2 bases, J shed 4 bases, and the junction held 8 bases outside the gene matches. CDR3 nucleotides: TGTGCCACCAGCAGACCTTTGGACAGGGGAGGCACCGGGGAGCTGTTTTTT. Its protein product is CATSRPLDRGGTGELFF.

This rearrangement joins TRBV7-8 to TRBJ2-7; perhaps TRBD1 as D (6 bases). Germline CDR1 and CDR2: SGHVS and FQNEAQ. This CDR3 region has 17 residues. Trimming shortened V by 4 bases and J by 1 base, and 20 bases separated the two germline ends. CDR3 in DNA: TGTGCCAGCAGCTCCCCCTTTGTAGCAGGGGAATCCTACGAGCAGTACTTC. Protein product: CASSSPFVAGESYEQYF.

V and J are TRBV14 and TRBJ2-2, with no clear D. Trimming cost V 3 bases and J 3 bases, with 5 bases left between them. Germline V lookup: CDR1 SGHDN, CDR2 FVKESK. This CDR3 comprises 13 residues. The CDR3 loop is CASSQTHTGELFF. CDR3 coding DNA: TGTGCCAGCAGCCAGACTCACACCGGGGAGCTGTTTTTT.

The CDR3 protein is CASRAGLPPTQYF. CDR3 DNA sequence: TGTGCCAGCAGAGCGGGACTACCTCCTACGCAGTATTTT. The chain employs TRBV2 and TRBJ2-3; TRBD2 matches 7 bases. Trimming at V came to 6 bases and at J to 8 bases, leaving 8 bases not matched to a gene. This CDR3 has 13 residues. Looked up from germline, CDR1 is SNHLY and CDR2 is FYNNEI.

J is TRBJ2-7 and V is TRBV5-5; the match to TRBD2 covers 8 bases. The CDR3 has 16 amino acids. Losses at the gene ends were 0 bases for V and 2 bases for J; bases not matched to a gene: 7. Germline CDR1 is SGHKS and CDR2 is YYEKEE (reference sequence). The CDR3, as DNA: TGTGCCAGCAGCTTGGGACCGGGACTAGTCACCTACGAGCAGTACTTC. As protein: CASSLGPGLVTYEQYF.

V is TRBV5-1 and J is TRBJ2-7; D is possibly TRBD2 (6 bases). Trimming took off 7 bases at V and 2 bases at J, with 22 bases between the two ends. CDR1 is SGHRS, CDR2 YFSETQ, per germline. The CDR3 totals 16 residues. Here the CDR3 DNA reads TGCGCCAGCCAGTCGTCGGGGAGGCCCAATACCTACGAGCAGTACTTC. Encoded protein: CASQSSGRPNTYEQYF. Filled out from reference TRBV5-1 and TRBJ2-7, the complete variable domain reads KAGVTQTPRYLIKTRGQQVTLSCSPISGHRSVSWYQQTPGQGLQFLFEYFSETQRNKGNFPGRFSGRQFSNSRSEMNVSTLELGDSALYLCASQSSGRPNTYEQYFGPGTRLTVT.

V usage is TRBV11-3 and J usage is TRBJ2-3; 14 positions agree with TRBD2. In germline, CDR1 is SGHNT, CDR2 YENEEA. V was clipped by 5 bases and J by 3 bases; unmatched bases: 4. The CDR3 sequence is 16 residues long. The CDR3: CASSQGTSGRTDTQYF. The CDR3 DNA reads as TGTGCCAGCAGCCAGGGGACTAGCGGGAGAACAGATACGCAGTATTTT.

This chain joins TRBV15 and TRBJ2-1; the match to TRBD2 covers 12 bases. V gave up 0 bases and J gave up 10 bases; unmatched junction bases: 4. Germline lookup yields CDR1 LNHNV and CDR2 YYDKDF (reference sequence). There are 15 residues in the CDR3. The chain's CDR3 is CATSRDRLAGVEQFF. The CDR3 DNA sequence: TGTGCCACCAGCAGAGATCGACTAGCGGGAGTCGAGCAGTTCTTC.

The rearrangement links TRBV4-2 to TRBJ2-3, with 7 bases lining up with TRBD1. This CDR3 spans 14 amino acids. Germline V lookup: CDR1 LGHNA, CDR2 YNFKEQ. V lost 3 bases, J lost 4 bases, and 4 bases stayed unmatched. CDR3 nucleotides: TGTGCCAGCAGCCAGAGGGACAGAGCAGATACGCAGTATTTT. Protein sequence: CASSQRDRADTQYF.

The CDR3 DNA reads TGTGCCAGCTCACCACCACTAGCGGGAGGGGTTTACGAGCAGTACTTC. Translated, it gives CASSPPLAGGVYEQYF. The genes are TRBV18 and TRBJ2-7, with TRBD2 matching 13 bases. CDR1 is KGHSH, CDR2 LQKENI, per germline. The CDR3 consists of 16 residues. J was trimmed by 4 bases and V by 0 bases; bases with no gene match: 3.

The gene calls are TRBV7-3 and TRBJ2-3; the match to TRBD1 covers 7 bases. Trimming took 6 bases from V and 2 from J; bases not matched to a gene: 5. The CDR3 totals 14 residues. Germline V CDR1 and CDR2: SGHTA, FQGTGA. DNA of the CDR3: TGTGCCAGCAGGGAGAGGGGGCTCACAGATACGCAGTATTTT. It is translated as CASRERGLTDTQYF.

This chain links TRBV5-1 with TRBJ1-2, with D perhaps matching TRBD1 (5 bases). CDR3 length: 15 residues. Looked up from germline, CDR1 is SGHRS and CDR2 is YFSETQ. With 0 bases removed from V and 2 bases from J, the gap between germline ends came to 11 bases. Written as DNA, the CDR3 is TGCGCCAGCAGCTTGGAAGACAGATCAAACTATGGCTACACCTTC. It codes for CASSLEDRSNYGYTF.

The chain uses TRBV5-1 and TRBJ2-3, with 11 bases fitting TRBD2. This CDR3 comprises 17 residues. CDR1 is SGHRS, CDR2 YFSETQ, per germline. Germline trimming cut 4 bases from V and 3 bases from J; bases unmatched to any gene: 10. CDR3: CASSPGTSGLRTDTQYF. CDR3 sequence (DNA): TGCGCCAGCAGCCCCGGGACTAGCGGCCTCAGGACAGATACGCAGTATTTT.

The chain employs TRBV4-3 and TRBJ2-7, with TRBD2 matching 12 bases. The CDR3 length is 16 residues. The V gene end was trimmed by 0 bases and the J gene end by 7 bases; junction bases not matched to a gene: 7. Germline loops: CDR1 LGHNA, CDR2 YSLEER. CDR3 sequence: CASSQDPGLAGWEQYF. CDR3 nucleotides: TGCGCCAGCAGCCAAGATCCGGGACTAGCGGGCTGGGAGCAGTACTTC.

V is TRBV7-2 and J is TRBJ2-2; 10 nucleotides agree with TRBD2. V dropped 8 bases and J dropped 7; count of bases not matched to a gene: 16. Germline CDR1 is SGHTA and CDR2 is FQGNSA. The CDR3 spans 17 residues. CDR3 coding DNA: TGTGCCAGCCGTTCCGGGACTAGCGTTTCAGGGGGCGGGGAGCTGTTTTTT. Protein: CASRSGTSVSGGGELFF.

The chain couples TRBV6-5 to TRBJ2-6; no clear D gene. V shed 10 bases and J shed 4 bases, with 11 bases lying between them. CDR1 and CDR2 (germline): MNHEY, SVGAGI. This CDR3 spans 13 amino acids. The chain's CDR3 is CATYFPGANVLTF. CDR3 DNA: TGTGCCACCTACTTTCCGGGGGCCAACGTCCTGACTTTC.

The table lists this clone with a count of one. The gene calls are TRBV10-1 and TRBJ2-7, with TRBD1 matching over 7 bases. V trimming: 4 bases; J trimming: 0 bases; junction bases outside the gene matches: 15. The CDR3 has 18 amino acids. The germline gives CDR1 WNHNN, CDR2 SYGVQD (reference sequence). CDR3 DNA sequence: TGCGCCAGCAGTGCTAGTATTGGGGACAGAGCCGACTCCTACGAGCAGTACTTC. Translating gives CASSASIGDRADSYEQYF.

This sequence joins TRBV6-4 and TRBJ1-4, with D unresolved. V was clipped by 8 bases and J by 0 bases, with 7 bases between them. This CDR3 region has 13 residues. The germline CDR1 and CDR2 sequences are MRHNA and SNTAGT. The CDR3 bases are TGTGCCAGCGAGGCGGCAACTAATGAAAAACTGTTTTTT. Its protein product is CASEAATNEKLFF.

The chain joins TRBV14 to TRBJ2-6; maybe TRBD1 (5 bases). This CDR3 has 20 residues. V lost 0 bases, J lost 0 bases, and 18 bases lay in between. Germline assignment: CDR1 SGHDN and CDR2 FVKESK. The CDR3 DNA reads as TGTGCCAGCAGCCAAGAGCTTCGAGGCAGGGCCTACTCTGGGGCCAACGTCCTGACTTTC. Translated: CASSQELRGRAYSGANVLTF.

The chain carries TRBV7-6 and TRBJ2-3, with 11 bases lining up with TRBD2. The CDR3 has 16 residues. The V gene's germline CDR1 is SGHVS and CDR2 FNYEAQ. Unmatched junction bases numbered 4, after V lost 0 bases and J lost 5 bases. The CDR3 here is CASSLAIGLAGDTQYF. CDR3 nucleotide sequence: TGTGCCAGCAGCTTAGCGATAGGACTAGCGGGAGATACGCAGTATTTT.